These 27 T cell receptor beta chains came from one sample sequenced in a study of T cells in Graves' hyperthyroidism and ophthalmopathy. Researchers amplified the TCR beta CDR3 regions from RNA transcripts. Researchers ran a first-round RT-PCR on the TCR CDR3 using the HTBI primer set. Each CDR3 protein is one row after TCRdb ran MiXCR on the multiplex PCR reads. Seen here are over 120,000 distinct CDR3 sequences, approximately 20% observed once, and the top ten hold around 69%. Sequenced material: blood. Receptor source: a woman aged 50 to 60 with Graves' hyperthyroidism that later progressed to Graves' ophthalmopathy.

About this clonotype: With a much larger clone just one base away, this may be a read error. The chain combines TRBV5-1 with TRBJ1-6; 9 bases are a match to TRBD1. The CDR3 loop spans 13 amino acids. Germline V lookup: CDR1 SGHRS, CDR2 YFSETQ. In DNA, the CDR3 is TGCGCCAGCAGAAGGGACAGGGATTCATCCCTCCACTTT. Its translation is CASRRDRDSSLHF.

This clonotype was found many times. The chain is built from TRBV30 and TRBJ2-1, with 9 bases matching TRBD2. The V gene's germline CDR1 is GTSNPN and CDR2 SVGIG (reference sequence). V dropped 0 bases and J dropped 0; count of bases not matched to a gene: 0. The CDR3 runs to 15 residues. The CDR3 sequence is CAWSVAGGSYNEQFF. CDR3 in DNA: TGTGCCTGGAGTGTAGCGGGAGGCTCCTACAATGAGCAGTTCTTC.

V gene TRBV11-3 combines with J gene TRBJ1-1; 9 bases are a match to TRBD1. CDR3 length: 15 amino acids. V trimming: 3 bases; J trimming: 5 bases; junction bases outside the gene matches: 7. CDR1 is SGHNT and CDR2 is YENEEA in the germline V gene. DNA of the CDR3: TGTGCCAGCAGCTTCAACCGGGACAGGGTGACTGAAGCTTTCTTT. Residues: CASSFNRDRVTEAFF.

This chain uses TRBV13 with TRBJ2-1; 9 bases match TRBD1. The V segment lost 5 bases and the J segment 5 bases; nucleotides outside the gene matches: 7. CDR3 size: 15 residues. Germline CDR1 reads PRHDT; CDR2 reads FYEKMQ (reference sequence). The DNA for the CDR3 is TGTGCCAGCAGCATCGACAGGGGGACGCACAATGAGCAGTTCTTC. Translated, it gives CASSIDRGTHNEQFF.

This chain links TRBV28 with TRBJ2-5; possible D gene TRBD2, 6 bases. CDR3 size: 14 residues. From germline, CDR1 is MDHEN and CDR2 SYDVKM. V was cut by 5 bases and J by 4 bases, with 14 bases left in between. This CDR3 is CASSPPRRGETQYF. The CDR3, as DNA: TGTGCCAGCAGTCCCCCACGGCGGGGAGAGACCCAGTACTTC.

This clonotype showed up just a few times. The chain is built from TRBV20-1 and TRBJ2-6; TRBD1 agrees at 8 bases. The CDR3 has 18 amino acids. Unmatched junction bases numbered 14, after V lost 6 bases and J lost 1 base. Per germline, CDR1 DFQATT and CDR2 SNEGSKA (reference sequence). The CDR3 DNA follows: TGCAGTGCCCGGAGAGCAGGGGGCGCTAATTCTGGGGCCAACGTCCTGACTTTC. Residues: CSARRAGGANSGANVLTF.

There are many counts of this clonotype. This chain uses TRBV2 with TRBJ2-3, with D perhaps matching TRBD2 (5 bases). V was clipped by 10 bases and J by 4 bases, with 15 bases between them. The CDR3 totals 13 residues. Germline V CDR1 and CDR2: SNHLY, FYNNEI. The CDR3 loop is CATSLEKADTQYF. CDR3 bases: TGTGCCACCTCACTAGAAAAAGCAGATACGCAGTATTTT.

Concerning this clonotype: At one of its ends the junction is not consistent with the germline gene, which may arise from a read error. This chain links TRBV20-1 with TRBJ1-1; D uncertain. This CDR3 comprises 13 residues. CDR1 and CDR2 from the germline V gene are DFQATT and SNEGSKA (reference sequence). Here the CDR3 DNA reads TGCAGTGCCCTGGTCGGGATGAACACTGAAGCTCTCTTT. Protein sequence: CSALVGMNTEALF.

In this sample, this clonotype turned up a few times. The chain carries TRBV4-2 and TRBJ1-5; no firm D call. The CDR3 has 15 residues. Trimming removed 1 base at V and 0 bases at J, with 7 bases between. The germline CDR1 and CDR2 sequences are LGHNA and YNFKEQ. The CDR3, as DNA: TGTGCCAGCAGCCAAGGGCTTGGTAGCAATCAGCCCCAGCATTTT. The encoded protein is CASSQGLGSNQPQHF.

This clonotype was seen many times. This chain joins TRBV7-8 and TRBJ1-1; D unclear. The CDR3 runs to 16 residues. Germline assignment: CDR1 SGHVS and CDR2 FQNEAQ. Trimming took off 0 bases at V and 6 bases at J, with 17 bases between the two ends. The CDR3 DNA follows: TGTGCCAGCAGCTTAGCGTTTAAGATTAAGGTGGCTGAAGCTTTCTTT. Protein sequence: CASSLAFKIKVAEAFF.

This clonotype was seen at least ten times. The CDR3 DNA follows: TGCAGCGTCGGGGGAACTAGCGGGAGACGGGATACGCAGTATTTT. It translates to CSVGGTSGRRDTQYF. This sequence joins TRBV29-1 and TRBJ2-3; 11 bases map to TRBD2. Trimming removed 6 bases from V and 6 bases from J; junction bases left unmatched: 11. The V gene's germline CDR1 is SQVTM and CDR2 ANQGSEA. This CDR3 has 15 amino acids.

There are a few counts of this clonotype. The rearrangement joins TRBV27 to TRBJ2-7, with TRBD1 matching 7 bases. CDR1 is MNHEY, CDR2 SMNVEV, per germline (reference sequence). This CDR3 is 16 amino acids long. The junction had 15 bases not matched to a gene; V was cut back by 5 bases and J by 5 bases. The CDR3 sequence: CASSPGTAFVVDEQYF. CDR3 DNA: TGTGCCAGCAGTCCTGGGACAGCCTTTGTTGTTGACGAGCAGTACTTC.

Many counts were recorded for this clonotype. J is TRBJ1-2 and V is TRBV27; 7 nucleotides align to TRBD1. The CDR3 loop spans 13 amino acids. V trimming: 6 bases; J trimming: 8 bases; junction bases outside the gene matches: 9. Germline assignment: CDR1 MNHEY and CDR2 SMNVEV (reference sequence). The CDR3 DNA sequence: TGTGCCAGCAGCCCCACAGGGGTTAAAGGCTACACCTTC. This sequence encodes CASSPTGVKGYTF.

This clonotype was recorded at least ten times. J is TRBJ1-1 and V is TRBV3-1, with 8 bases that match TRBD1. CDR3 size: 15 residues. V gave up 1 base and J gave up 5 bases; unmatched junction bases: 6. CDR1 and CDR2 (germline): LGHDT, YNNKEL (reference sequence). CDR3 region: CASSQVPGGRTEAFF. In DNA, the CDR3 is TGTGCCAGCAGCCAAGTTCCAGGGGGCAGGACTGAAGCTTTCTTT.

There are a few counts of this clonotype. The V call is TRBV20-1, the J call TRBJ2-5; D might be TRBD1 or TRBD2, each matching 6 bases. V was shortened by 0 bases and J by 5 bases, with 16 bases between the two germline ends. Per germline, CDR1 DFQATT and CDR2 SNEGSKA (reference sequence). The CDR3 length is 15 residues. CDR3 in amino acids: CSARDRGGIKETQYF. The DNA for the CDR3 is TGCAGTGCTAGAGATAGAGGGGGGATTAAGGAGACCCAGTACTTC.

This clonotype ranks as medium-sized. V is TRBV11-2 and J is TRBJ2-1; the D is unclear. CDR3 length equals 14 residues. The V and J ends lost 6 bases and 5 bases respectively, with 14 bases between them. Germline CDR1 and CDR2: SGHAT and FQNNGV. As DNA, the CDR3 is TGTGCCAGCAGGCCAAGGATGCACCACAATGAGCAGTTCTTC. Translated, it gives CASRPRMHHNEQFF. The full variable domain, its missing parts supplied by reference TRBV11-2 and TRBJ2-1, is EAGVAQSPRYKIIEKRQSVAFWCNPISGHATLYWYQQILGQGPKLLIQFQNNGVVDDSQLPKDRFSAERLKGVDSTLKIQPAKLEDSAVYLCASRPRMHHNEQFFGPGTRLTVL.

This clonotype was observed a handful of times. The genes are TRBV28 and TRBJ1-5; 9 bases line up with TRBD1. J lost 5 bases, V lost 5 bases, and 7 bases had no gene match. CDR3 length: 15 residues. CDR1 and CDR2 (germline): MDHEN, SYDVKM. CDR3 in amino acids: CASSPRDRVYQPQHF. CDR3 coding DNA: TGTGCCAGCAGTCCCCGGGACAGGGTCTATCAGCCCCAGCATTTT.

This clonotype appeared many times. The chain employs TRBV2 and TRBJ1-3; perhaps TRBD1 as D (6 bases). The CDR3 loop spans 15 amino acids. Germline V gene lookup returns CDR1 SNHLY and CDR2 FYNNEI. V was shortened by 0 bases and J by 4 bases, with 10 bases between the two germline ends. The CDR3, as DNA: TGTGCCAGCAGTGAAGCGACAGGATTCGGAAACACCATATATTTT. Protein sequence: CASSEATGFGNTIYF.

This clonotype was found a few times. The chain couples TRBV12-3 or TRBV12-4 to TRBJ2-5; 11 nucleotides agree with TRBD1. This CDR3 contains 13 residues. Trimming cost V 4 bases and J 8 bases; bases outside gene matches: 3. The CDR3 is CASSWTGGGTQYF. The CDR3 region has the DNA TGTGCCAGCAGTTGGACAGGGGGCGGAACCCAGTACTTC.

This clonotype was recorded a few times. A much more abundant neighbour one base away suggests this may be a read error. The rearrangement links TRBV28 to TRBJ2-1, with 8 nucleotides matching TRBD2. CDR3 length: 16 residues. CDR1 and CDR2 (germline): MDHEN, SYDVKM. V shed 2 bases, J shed 8 bases, and the junction held 11 bases outside the gene matches. CDR3 DNA sequence: TGTGCCAGCAGTTTAATTTCCGGGAGGGCCGTCCATGAGCAGTTCTTC. Translating it yields CASSLISGRAVHEQFF.

Many counts were recorded for this clonotype. The chain is built from TRBV20-1 and TRBJ2-3; D unresolved. There are 14 residues in the CDR3. Trimming took off 5 bases at V and 1 base at J, with 13 bases between the two ends. CDR1 and CDR2 (germline): DFQATT, SNEGSKA (reference sequence). CDR3 DNA: TGCAGTGCTCGAGGATGGTGGGGCACAGATACGCAGTATTTT. Translation gives CSARGWWGTDTQYF.

Many counts were recorded for this clonotype. The CDR3 DNA is TGCAGTGCTAGTGGGACAGGGCGGACTAGCGCTACTCCCTACGAGCAGTACTTC. Residues: CSASGTGRTSATPYEQYF. This rearrangement joins TRBV20-1 to TRBJ2-7; perhaps D is TRBD1 or TRBD2 (9 bases each). The CDR3 contains 18 residues. V lost 3 bases and J lost 2, with 26 bases in between. Germline CDR1 reads DFQATT; CDR2 reads SNEGSKA (reference sequence).

J is TRBJ1-6 and V is TRBV7-9; no definite D call. Germline CDR1 reads SEHNR; CDR2 reads FQNEAQ (reference sequence). The CDR3 is 17 residues long. V lost 3 bases and J 4 bases, leaving 16 bases between the germline ends. CDR3 DNA sequence: TGTGCCAGCAGCTTTTCTGGCCGCAGCAAGTATAATTCACCCCTCCACTTT. Residues: CASSFSGRSKYNSPLHF.

This clonotype has ten or more counts. The chain is built from TRBV18 and TRBJ1-5, with D unresolved. The germline V gene encodes CDR1 KGHSH and CDR2 LQKENI. Trimming pared 4 bases from V and 3 bases from J, leaving 10 bases between. The CDR3 totals 14 residues. The CDR3 reads CASSRQQDNQPQHF. CDR3 nucleotide sequence: TGTGCCAGCTCACGGCAGCAGGACAATCAGCCCCAGCATTTT. Supplemented by reference TRBV18 and TRBJ1-5, the full variable domain reads NAGVMQNPRHLVRRRGQEARLRCSPMKGHSHVYWYRQLPEEGLKFMVYLQKENIIDESGMPKERFSAEFPKEGPSILRIQQVVRGDSAAYFCASSRQQDNQPQHFGDGTRLSIL.

The table lists this clonotype with a few counts. This CDR3 is CASSPRASGRATAYNEQFF. The CDR3 nucleotides read TGCGCCAGCAGCCCGAGGGCTAGCGGGAGGGCAACGGCCTACAATGAGCAGTTCTTC. The chain has TRBV5-1 and TRBJ2-1; the match to TRBD2 covers 12 bases. Germline assignment: CDR1 SGHRS and CDR2 YFSETQ. After removal of 4 bases from V and 2 bases from J, the junction contained 13 bases not matched to a gene. The CDR3 consists of 19 residues.

This clonotype occurred once. This chain joins TRBV12-3 or TRBV12-4 and TRBJ2-1; TRBD1 aligns across 8 bases. The CDR3 runs to 16 residues. J lost 5 bases, V lost 5 bases, and 11 bases had no gene match. The CDR3 loop is CASSLYWGQANNEQFF. The CDR3 nucleotides read TGTGCCAGCAGTCTCTATTGGGGACAGGCGAACAATGAGCAGTTCTTC.

The V and J genes are TRBV6-2 or TRBV6-3 and TRBJ1-4; D not resolved. V dropped 5 bases and J dropped 5 bases, with 21 bases sitting between them. Germline V lookup: CDR1 MNHEY, CDR2 SVGEGT. CDR3 length: 17 residues. In nucleotides, the CDR3 is TGTGCCAGCAGTGGAATTAAAGCCGGGCCGCAAAATGAAAAACTGTTTTTT. Its translation is CASSGIKAGPQNEKLFF.